These 21 T cell receptor beta chains originate from one sample sequenced in a study of T cell responses to AZD1222 COVID-19 vaccine. Clones were sequenced by immunoSEQ multiplex PCR, and TCRdb holds only the in-frame ones, with some missing. The sample has about 150,000 clones; 70% to 90% are singletons. The sample here was peripheral blood, taken on day 0 of AZD1222 vaccination. These receptors all come from an adult in good health.

This clone was picked up one time. The chain combines TRBV19 with TRBJ2-1; TRBD1 aligns across 7 bases. Germline-derived CDR1 and CDR2 are LNHDA and SQIVND (reference sequence). The junction had 4 bases not matched to a gene; V was cut back by 3 bases and J by 2 bases. The CDR3 runs 15 residues. CDR3 in amino acids: CASSMQGVTYNEQFF. The DNA for the CDR3 is TGTGCCAGTAGTATGCAGGGGGTTACCTACAATGAGCAGTTCTTC.

The chain links TRBV10-1 to TRBJ2-1; no clear D. With 4 bases removed from V and 4 bases from J, the gap between germline ends came to 8 bases. Germline values: CDR1 WNHNN, CDR2 SYGVQD (reference sequence). There are 13 residues in the CDR3. CDR3 DNA: TGCGCCAGCAGTGTGCATAAGTACAATGAGCAGTTCTTC. Translating gives CASSVHKYNEQFF.

In regard to this clone: Without the conserved terminal phenylalanine or tryptophan, this CDR3 likely stems from a read error. No DNA is shown, since the ends of the CDR3 on it are uncertain; the CDR3 is the one TCRdb lists. The genes are TRBV21-1 and TRBJ2-4. TRBV21-1 is termed a pseudogene. Termini included, the CDR3 measures 13 amino acids. CDR3 protein: CASSKGGRRVLRS.

The chain employs TRBV6-1 and TRBJ1-2; tentative D call: TRBD1 (6 bases). The CDR3 sequence is 14 residues long. Germline CDR1 and CDR2: MNHNS and SASEGT. Trimming pared 2 bases from V and 1 base from J, leaving 8 bases between. CDR3 in amino acids: CASSEIQGNYGYTF. For the CDR3, the DNA is TGTGCCAGCAGTGAAATACAGGGTAACTATGGCTACACCTTC.

In nucleotides, the CDR3 is TGTGCCAGCTCTCAGGTGGAGCTGTTTTTT. This encodes CASSQVELFF. The chain uses TRBV7-9 and TRBJ2-2; no clear D. This CDR3 is built from 10 residues. V lost 8 bases and J lost 10, with 8 bases in between. Germline CDR1 reads SEHNR; CDR2 reads FQNEAQ (reference sequence).

The CDR3 bases are TGTGCCAGCAGCCAAGGCCCTGCTAGCGGGGTTACAGATACGCAGTATTTT. Its translation is CASSQGPASGVTDTQYF. V gene TRBV4-2 combines with J gene TRBJ2-3; 9 bases match TRBD2. The germline CDR1 and CDR2 sequences are LGHNA and YNFKEQ. The CDR3 has 17 residues. With 1 base clipped from V and 3 bases from J, the junction kept 8 bases outside the gene matches.

The chain recombines TRBV7-9 with TRBJ2-7; D might be TRBD1 (5 bases). The CDR3 has 15 residues. Germline values: CDR1 SEHNR, CDR2 FQNEAQ (reference sequence). V shed 5 bases and J shed 6 bases, with 20 bases lying between them. The CDR3 DNA reads TGTGCCAGCAGCCACCTGGGGCAGCCCACGACCGAGCAGTACTTC. It codes for CASSHLGQPTTEQYF. Drawing the rest from reference TRBV7-9 and TRBJ2-7, the complete variable domain is DTGVSQNPRHKITKRGQNVTFRCDPISEHNRLYWYRQTLGQGPEFLTYFQNEAQLEKSRLLSDRFSAERPKGSFSTLEIQRTEQGDSAMYLCASSHLGQPTTEQYFGPGTRLTVT.

The rearrangement links TRBV10-3 to TRBJ1-4, with unresolved D. Trimming took 0 bases from V and 8 from J, leaving 13 bases between them. Germline V gene lookup returns CDR1 ENHRY and CDR2 SYGVKD. This CDR3 region has 15 residues. This CDR3 reads CAISESKPAREKLFF. The CDR3 coding sequence is TGTGCCATCAGTGAGTCGAAACCCGCACGGGAAAAACTGTTTTTT.

The J gene is TRBJ1-2, the V gene TRBV18; 9 bases match TRBD1. Looked up from germline, CDR1 is KGHSH and CDR2 is LQKENI. Trimming at V came to 5 bases and at J to 3 bases, leaving 4 bases not matched to a gene. The CDR3 has 14 residues. The CDR3: CASSSTGGDYGYTF. DNA of the CDR3: TGTGCCAGCTCATCGACAGGGGGGGACTATGGCTACACCTTC.

V gene TRBV7-2 combines with J gene TRBJ2-7; possible D gene TRBD2, 7 bases. CDR3 length: 17 residues. The germline gives CDR1 SGHTA, CDR2 FQGNSA. V was trimmed by 1 base and J by 4 bases, leaving 20 bases between them. The CDR3 loop is CASSLVLAGGGGYEQYF. As DNA, the CDR3 is TGTGCCAGCAGCTTAGTGCTGGCTGGGGGAGGGGGATACGAGCAGTACTTC.

The chain employs TRBV19 and TRBJ1-5; TRBD1 aligns across 7 bases. There are 14 residues in the CDR3. V lost 4 bases, J lost 6 bases, and 6 bases stayed unmatched. Germline values: CDR1 LNHDA, CDR2 SQIVND (reference sequence). CDR3 coding DNA: TGTGCCAGTAGTACCCCGGCAGGGGGTCAGCCCCAGCATTTT. This codes for CASSTPAGGQPQHF.

This chain connects TRBV13 to TRBJ1-2; D gene ambiguous. V gave up 4 bases and J gave up 8 bases, with 8 bases separating them. Germline V gives CDR1 PRHDT, CDR2 FYEKMQ (reference sequence). This CDR3 contains 11 residues. The CDR3 protein is CASSSVGGYTF. CDR3 DNA: TGTGCCAGCAGCTCGGTGGGAGGCTACACCTTC.

V usage is TRBV5-8 and J usage is TRBJ2-2; D perhaps matches TRBD2 (5 bases). This CDR3 comprises 16 residues. Between the trimmed V and J ends, which lost 4 bases and 6 bases, there was a span of 19 bases. Germline V CDR1 and CDR2: SGHTS, YDEGEE. The CDR3 DNA is TGTGCCAGCAGCCGAGGCACGCTAGCAAGCGCCGGGGAGCTGTTTTTT. Translation gives CASSRGTLASAGELFF.

The rearrangement links TRBV27 to TRBJ2-2; perhaps D is TRBD1 or TRBD2 (5 bases each). V gave up 4 bases and J gave up 10 bases, with 16 bases separating them. The V gene's germline CDR1 is MNHEY and CDR2 SMNVEV (reference sequence). The CDR3 is 14 residues long. CDR3 sequence (DNA): TGTGCCAGCAGTTCCCTTGGGGGAATGTCGGAGCTGTTTTTT. Residues: CASSSLGGMSELFF.

The chain uses TRBV5-1 and TRBJ2-1; TRBD2 might be the D (6 bases). The germline CDR1 and CDR2 sequences are SGHRS and YFSETQ. Trimming took off 0 bases at V and 4 bases at J, with 8 bases between the two ends. The CDR3 has 14 amino acids. Here the CDR3 DNA reads TGCGCCAGCAGCTTGGGCGGGGTTTACAATGAGCAGTTCTTC. The encoded protein is CASSLGGVYNEQFF.

The chain recombines TRBV6-5 with TRBJ2-5; 12 nucleotides line up with TRBD1. The CDR3 consists of 15 residues. Germline lookup yields CDR1 MNHEY and CDR2 SVGAGI. With 5 bases clipped from V and 6 bases from J, the junction kept 7 bases outside the gene matches. Here the CDR3 DNA reads TGTGCCAGCAGTCCGCCGGGGACAGGGGGCCAGACCCAGTACTTC. Its translation is CASSPPGTGGQTQYF.

This chain uses TRBV18 with TRBJ1-4; 7 bases match TRBD1. Per germline, CDR1 KGHSH and CDR2 LQKENI. Germline trimming cut 6 bases from V and 7 bases from J; bases unmatched to any gene: 11. The CDR3 covers 15 residues. The CDR3 loop reads CASSRQGGTVEKLFF. DNA of the CDR3: TGTGCCAGCTCTCGACAGGGCGGGACAGTTGAAAAACTGTTTTTT.

The chain is built from TRBV19 and TRBJ2-2; no clear D gene. Trimming took 1 base from V and 6 from J, leaving 9 bases between them. The CDR3 is 14 amino acids. CDR1 is LNHDA, CDR2 SQIVND, per germline (reference sequence). The CDR3 is CASSIGYLAGELFF. The CDR3 nucleotides are TGTGCCAGTAGTATAGGTTATTTGGCCGGGGAGCTGTTTTTT.

The CDR3 is CASSLWSYSNQPQHF. In nucleotides, the CDR3 is TGTGCCAGCAGCTTGTGGAGCTATAGCAATCAGCCCCAGCATTTT. The V gene is TRBV5-6, the J gene TRBJ1-5; D gene unclear. Germline V lookup: CDR1 SGHDT, CDR2 YYEEEE. The CDR3 runs 15 residues. V was clipped by 1 base and J by 0 bases, with 8 bases between them.

The CDR3 region has the DNA TGTGCTAGTGGCACCGGGACTAGCACAGATACGCAGTATTTT. As protein: CASGTGTSTDTQYF. The chain links TRBV12-5 to TRBJ2-3, with a weak D call TRBD2 (6 bases). The CDR3 runs 14 residues. V lost 6 bases, J lost 0 bases, and 10 bases lay in between. Germline CDR1 and CDR2: LGHNT and FRNRAP.

V and J are TRBV5-1 and TRBJ2-7; 9 nucleotides align to TRBD1. V was clipped by 4 bases and J by 2 bases; unmatched bases: 4. CDR1 and CDR2 (germline): SGHRS, YFSETQ. CDR3 length: 14 amino acids. CDR3 residues: CASSLRTGAYEQYF. The CDR3 DNA follows: TGCGCCAGCAGCCTGCGGACAGGGGCCTACGAGCAGTACTTC.